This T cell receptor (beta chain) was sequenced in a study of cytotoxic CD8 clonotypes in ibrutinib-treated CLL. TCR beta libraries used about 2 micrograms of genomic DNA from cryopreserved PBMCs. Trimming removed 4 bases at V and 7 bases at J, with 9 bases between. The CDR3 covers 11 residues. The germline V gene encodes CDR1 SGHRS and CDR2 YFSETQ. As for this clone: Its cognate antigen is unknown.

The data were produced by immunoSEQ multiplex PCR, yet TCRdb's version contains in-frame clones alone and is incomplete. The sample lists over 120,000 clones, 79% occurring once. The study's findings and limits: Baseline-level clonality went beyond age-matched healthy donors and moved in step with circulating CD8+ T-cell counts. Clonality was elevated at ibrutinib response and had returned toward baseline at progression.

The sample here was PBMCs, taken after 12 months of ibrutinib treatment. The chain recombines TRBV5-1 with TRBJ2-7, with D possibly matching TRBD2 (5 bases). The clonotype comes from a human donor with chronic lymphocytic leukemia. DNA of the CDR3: TGCGCCAGCAGCACCCGCGGGGAGCAGTACTTC. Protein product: CASSTRGEQYF. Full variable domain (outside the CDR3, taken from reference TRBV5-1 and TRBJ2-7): KAGVTQTPRYLIKTRGQQVTLSCSPISGHRSVSWYQQTPGQGLQFLFEYFSETQRNKGNFPGRFSGRQFSNSRSEMNVSTLELGDSALYLCASSTRGEQYFGPGTRLTVT.